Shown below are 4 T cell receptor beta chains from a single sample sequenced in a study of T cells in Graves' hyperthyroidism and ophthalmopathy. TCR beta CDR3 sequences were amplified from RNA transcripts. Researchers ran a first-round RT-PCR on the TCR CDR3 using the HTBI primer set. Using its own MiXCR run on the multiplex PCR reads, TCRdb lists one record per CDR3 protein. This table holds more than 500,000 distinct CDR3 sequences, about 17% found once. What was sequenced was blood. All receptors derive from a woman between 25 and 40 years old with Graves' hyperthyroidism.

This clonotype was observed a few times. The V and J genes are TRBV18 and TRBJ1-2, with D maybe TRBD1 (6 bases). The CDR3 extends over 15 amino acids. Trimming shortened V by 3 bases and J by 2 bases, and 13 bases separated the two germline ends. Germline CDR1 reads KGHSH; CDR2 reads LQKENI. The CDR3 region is CASSPRDRQNYGYTF. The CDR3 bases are TGTGCCAGCTCACCTCGCGACAGGCAGAACTATGGCTACACCTTC.

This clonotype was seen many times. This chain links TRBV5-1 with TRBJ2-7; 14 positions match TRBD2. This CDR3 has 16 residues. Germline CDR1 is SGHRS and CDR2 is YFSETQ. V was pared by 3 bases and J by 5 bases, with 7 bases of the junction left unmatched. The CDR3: CASSYGTSGSGDEQYF. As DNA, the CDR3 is TGCGCCAGCAGCTACGGGACTAGCGGGAGCGGCGACGAGCAGTACTTC. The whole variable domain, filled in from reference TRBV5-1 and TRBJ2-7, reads KAGVTQTPRYLIKTRGQQVTLSCSPISGHRSVSWYQQTPGQGLQFLFEYFSETQRNKGNFPGRFSGRQFSNSRSEMNVSTLELGDSALYLCASSYGTSGSGDEQYFGPGTRLTVT.

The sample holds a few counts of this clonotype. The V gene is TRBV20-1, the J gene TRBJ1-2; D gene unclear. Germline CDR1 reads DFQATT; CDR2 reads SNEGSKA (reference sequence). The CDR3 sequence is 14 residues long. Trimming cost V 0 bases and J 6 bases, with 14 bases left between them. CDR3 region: CSARDPRSTDGYTF. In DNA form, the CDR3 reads TGCAGTGCTAGAGACCCCAGGAGTACAGATGGCTACACCTTC.

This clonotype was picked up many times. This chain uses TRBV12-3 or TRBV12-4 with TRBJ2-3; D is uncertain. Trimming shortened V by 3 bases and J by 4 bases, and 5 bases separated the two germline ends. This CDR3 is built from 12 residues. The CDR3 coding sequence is TGTGCCAGCAGTTTTGGGCCAGATACGCAGTATTTT. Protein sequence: CASSFGPDTQYF.